This TCR beta chain was recorded in a study of T cells in Graves' hyperthyroidism and ophthalmopathy (dated by TCRdb to 2018 to 2020). Study-wide context: Peripheral blood samples were taken at the time of initial diagnosis, prior to any treatment. According to the paper, TCR Vbeta CDR3 sequencing was carried out on some 130 peripheral blood samples, which came from approximately 41 ophthalmopathy, 75 to 80 hyperthyroidism and roughly 17 progressor patients. After sampling, hyperthyroidism patients received methimazole starting at 30 mg daily, and ophthalmopathy patients received high-dose intravenous methylprednisolone. In addition, the study compared T-cell repertoires in thyroid tissue and in blood from roughly six Graves' hyperthyroidism patients. The roughly 100 discovery patients were divided at random into training and test sets in a 7:3 ratio. Prospective prediction of ophthalmopathy was tested in an independent validation cohort of about 19 hyperthyroidism patients and around 16 patients who later progressed to ophthalmopathy. To identify distinguishing TCR V-J signatures, a discovery cohort of about 95 patients was used, comprising 43 with Graves' ophthalmopathy and some 60 with stable Graves' hyperthyroidism. What the authors observed across the whole study: Ophthalmopathy was separated from stable hyperthyroidism by a 13 V-J signature model, with around 90% sensitivity and roughly 81% specificity obtained in cross-validation and 80%/75% obtained in testing. In validation, the model predicted progression to ophthalmopathy a median of 6.5 months before onset, with about 71% sensitivity and nearly 75% specificity. Most expanded thyroid clonotypes (frequency above 0.001) were also detected in blood, suggesting blood repertoires may reflect thyroid immune responses. No statistical method was used to set the sample size in advance, and investigators knew the group allocation.

Graves' hyperthyroidism was defined as stable when no progression to ophthalmopathy occurred over 18 months of follow-up. The hyperthyroidism patients were between 18 and 65 years old and newly diagnosed, with a disease duration of less than 2 months. Any patient with an uncontrolled infection, another autoimmune disease, pregnancy or lactation was excluded. Diagnoses relied on clinical symptoms, serum thyroxine and TRAb, thyroid ultrasound and orbital computed tomography. PBMCs were separated from 10 ml of fresh peripheral blood using Ficoll-Paque density gradient centrifugation. Total RNA was extracted using Trizol reagent, and RNA quality was assessed on an Agilent 2100 Bioanalyzer. Amplification of TCR beta CDR3 regions was carried out from RNA transcripts. For the first round of RT-PCR on the TCR CDR3, the HTBI primer set was used together with the Qiagen OneStep RT-PCR kit. The libraries were constructed in a second round of multiplex PCR and then size-selected and purified. Sequencing of the libraries was done on an Illumina HiSeq2000 using paired-end 100 bp reads. In the original analysis: SOAPnuke was used to process the raw data, throwing out any read that contained adapters or uncalled bases, had a mean Phred below 15, or lacked an exact constant-primer or identifier match. High-quality paired reads were merged using COPE v1.2.5, and each unique nucleotide sequence was defined as a clonotype. Clonotypes were aligned to IMGT TRBV, TRBD and TRBJ reference segments using MiTCR v1.1. The analysis was restricted to V-J combinations with a frequency above 0.0001, which together covered over 99% of the repertoires. The TCS score was defined as the ratio of F50 (clonal expansion) to E x V (chaos), calculated using BLOSUM62-based TCRdist between CDR3 peptides within each V-J. Welch's t-statistics and random forest reduced approximately 520 V-J features to under 15, which were used in a naive Bayes classifier (R e1071). The similarity between thyroid and blood repertoires was quantified using the Morisita-Horn index. TCRdb's own reprocessing of the public reads used fastp at Q25 and MiXCR and kept productive beta chains. CDR3 protein duplicates are merged, each entry listing the most common genes and DNA. The V and J calls here are based on TCRdb, not the publication. Within this sample are around 760,000 distinct CDR3 sequences, with approximately 40% of them counted one time only. The leading ten clones occupy around 30% of the sample.

Looking up the germline V gene yields CDR1 LGHNT and CDR2 FRNRAP. Trimming takes 6 bases from V and 3 bases from J, and the germline ends sit 17 bases apart. From the cysteine up to the phenylalanine, the CDR3 has a length of 15 residues. Only the CDR3 portion is preserved as DNA: 45 bases, with reading frame beginning at the first base. This clonotype was seen a handful of times. Its target antigen remains unknown. No quality values exist for individual bases; no much larger clone is one base distant. The chain is made from TRBV12-5 and TRBJ1-1; a confident D gene designation cannot be given. This TCR was recovered from a woman in her forties with Graves' hyperthyroidism. What was sequenced was blood. The CDR3 is CASGSNGGRYTEAFF. In nucleotides, the sequence is TGTGCTAGTGGCTCGAACGGCGGCAGGTACACTGAAGCTTTCTTT. The CDR3, completed at both ends by the reference TRBV12-5 and TRBJ1-1 genes, gives the full variable domain DARVTQTPRHKVTEMGQEVTMRCQPILGHNTVFWYRQTMMQGLELLAYFRNRAPLDDSGMPKDRFSAEMPDATLATLKIQPSEPRDSAVYFCASGSNGGRYTEAFFGQGTRLTVV.